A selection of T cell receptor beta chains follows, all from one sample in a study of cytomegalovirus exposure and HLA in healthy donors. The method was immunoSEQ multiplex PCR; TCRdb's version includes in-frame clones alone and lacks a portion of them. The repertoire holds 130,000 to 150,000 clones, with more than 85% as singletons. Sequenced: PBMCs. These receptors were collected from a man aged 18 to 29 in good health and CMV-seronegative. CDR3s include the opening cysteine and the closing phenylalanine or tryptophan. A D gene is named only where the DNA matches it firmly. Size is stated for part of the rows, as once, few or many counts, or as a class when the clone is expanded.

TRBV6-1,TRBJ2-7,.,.,CASSELQQGSYEQYF,TGTGCCAGCAGTGAACTACAACAGGGCTCCTACGAGCAGTACTTC
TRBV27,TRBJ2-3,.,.,CASSKGGPDTQYF,TGTGCCAGCAGTAAGGGGGGGCCAGATACGCAGTATTTT
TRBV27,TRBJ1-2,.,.,CASSLTPATGGNYGYTF,TGTGCCAGCAGTCTCACCCCCGCGACAGGCGGCAACTATGGCTACACCTTC
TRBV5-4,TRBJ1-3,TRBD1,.,CASSFGAGTGKSGNTIYF,TGTGCCAGCAGCTTCGGTGCCGGGACAGGAAAATCTGGAAACACCATATATTTT
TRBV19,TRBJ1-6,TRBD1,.,CASSTETGGNSPLHF,TGTGCCAGTAGTACCGAGACAGGGGGTAATTCACCCCTCCACTTT
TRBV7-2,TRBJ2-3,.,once,CASSLQGASTDTQYF,TGTGCCAGCAGCTTGCAAGGAGCTAGCACAGATACGCAGTATTTT
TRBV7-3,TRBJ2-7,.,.,CASSITGWEQYF,TGTGCCAGCAGCATCACAGGGTGGGAGCAGTACTTC
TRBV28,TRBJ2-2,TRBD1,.,CASTSRDRGPGELFF,TGTGCCAGCACCTCCCGGGACAGGGGGCCCGGGGAGCTGTTTTTT
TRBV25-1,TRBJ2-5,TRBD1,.,CASSEAGTGGLETQYF,TGTGCCAGCAGTGAGGCCGGGACAGGGGGCTTGGAGACCCAGTACTTC
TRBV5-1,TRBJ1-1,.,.,CASRLTVNTEAFF,TGCGCCAGCAGATTGACAGTGAACACTGAAGCTTTCTTT
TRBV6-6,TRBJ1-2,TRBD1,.,CASSYSPGTGSGYTF,TGTGCCAGCAGTTACTCGCCAGGGACAGGGAGCGGCTACACCTTC
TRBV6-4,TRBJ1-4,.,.,CARGWEVNEKLFF,TGTGCCAGGGGGTGGGAGGTGAATGAAAAACTGTTTTTT
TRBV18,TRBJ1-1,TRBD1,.,CASSLKTGPNTEAFF,TGTGCCAGCTCACTTAAGACAGGGCCAAACACTGAAGCTTTCTTT
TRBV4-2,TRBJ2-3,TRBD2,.,CASSQGNSGRTDTQYF,TGTGCCAGCAGCCAAGGGAATAGCGGGCGCACAGATACGCAGTATTTT
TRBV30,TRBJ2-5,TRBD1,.,CAWSLLRKGAQETQYF,TGTGCCTGGAGTCTGTTAAGAAAGGGGGCCCAAGAGACCCAGTACTTC
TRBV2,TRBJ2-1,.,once,CASSDIDRLGEQFF,TGTGCCAGCAGTGACATCGACAGGCTGGGCGAGCAGTTCTTC
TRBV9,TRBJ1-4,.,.,CASSSSRGRSKKLFF,TGTGCCAGCAGCAGTAGTCGAGGGAGGTCGAAAAAACTGTTTTTT
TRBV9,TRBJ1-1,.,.,CASSVGSGFAGTEAFF,TGTGCCAGCAGCGTAGGGTCGGGGTTTGCTGGCACTGAAGCTTTCTTT
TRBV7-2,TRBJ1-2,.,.,CASSLTGPGGYTF,TGTGCCAGCAGCTTGACGGGTCCTGGTGGCTACACCTTC
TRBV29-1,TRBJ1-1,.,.,CSVRETEAFF,TGCAGCGTCCGGGAGACTGAAGCTTTCTTT
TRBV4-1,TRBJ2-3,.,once,CASSQGLQGRPTDTQYF,TGCGCCAGCAGCCAAGGGTTACAGGGGAGGCCCACAGATACGCAGTATTTT
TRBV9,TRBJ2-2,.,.,CASSAGKNTGELFF,TGTGCCAGCAGCGCCGGGAAGAACACCGGGGAGCTGTTTTTT
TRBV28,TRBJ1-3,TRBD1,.,CASSVQGASGNTIYF,TGTGCCAGCAGTGTCCAGGGGGCCTCTGGAAACACCATATATTTT
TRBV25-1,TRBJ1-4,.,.,CASSESPAGEKLFF,TGTGCCAGCAGTGAATCTCCGGCGGGGGAAAAACTGTTTTTT
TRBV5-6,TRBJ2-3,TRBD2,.,CASSLTSEVTDTQYF,TGTGCCAGCAGCCTGACTAGCGAGGTGACAGATACGCAGTATTTT
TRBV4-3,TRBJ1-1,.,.,CASSQVPSRGLGTEAFF,TGCGCCAGCAGCCAAGTACCCTCGCGCGGGCTTGGGACTGAAGCTTTCTTT
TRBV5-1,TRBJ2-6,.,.,CASSIQAAGANVLTF,TGCGCCAGCAGCATACAGGCGGCTGGGGCCAACGTCCTGACTTTC
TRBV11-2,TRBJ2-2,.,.,CASSRYRQINTGELFF,TGTGCCAGCAGCAGATACAGGCAAATTAACACCGGGGAGCTGTTTTTT
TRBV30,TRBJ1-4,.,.,CAWSRENLESEKLFF,TGTGCCTGGAGTCGAGAGAACCTAGAGAGTGAAAAACTGTTTTTT
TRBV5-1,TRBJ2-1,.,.,CASRPLGNSGLNYNEQFF,TGCGCCAGCCGCCCGCTCGGGAACAGCGGGCTTAACTACAATGAGCAGTTCTTC
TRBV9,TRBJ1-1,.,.,CASSVALATEAFF,TGTGCCAGCAGCGTAGCTTTGGCCACTGAAGCTTTCTTT
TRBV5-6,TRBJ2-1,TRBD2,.,CASSPLKSSGGASEQFF,TGTGCCAGCAGCCCTCTTAAATCTAGCGGGGGGGCCTCTGAGCAGTTCTTC
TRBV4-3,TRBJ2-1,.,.,CASSPVAYNEQFF,TGCGCCAGCAGCCCGGTTGCCTACAATGAGCAGTTCTTC
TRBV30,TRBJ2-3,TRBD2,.,CAWSNGGTQDTQYF,TGTGCCTGGAGTAACGGGGGGACCCAAGATACGCAGTATTTT
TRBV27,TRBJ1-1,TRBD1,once,CASSTYAGTGGEAFF,TGTGCCAGCAGTACTTATGCCGGGACAGGGGGTGAAGCTTTCTTT
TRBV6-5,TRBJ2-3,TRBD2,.,CASPLTSGSTDTQYF,TGTGCCAGCCCCCTGACTAGCGGGAGCACAGATACGCAGTATTTT
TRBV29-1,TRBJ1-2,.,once,CSVEKRTAYGYTF,TGCAGCGTTGAAAAAAGGACAGCCTATGGCTACACCTTC
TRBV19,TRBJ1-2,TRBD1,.,CASSIGQGAGGYTF,TGTGCCAGTAGTATAGGGCAGGGGGCTGGAGGCTACACCTTC
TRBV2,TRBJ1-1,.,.,CASREQGQLGTEAFF,TGTGCCAGCAGGGAACAGGGCCAACTTGGTACTGAAGCTTTCTTT
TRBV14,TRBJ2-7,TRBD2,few,CASSELAGASYEQYF,TGTGCCAGCAGCGAACTAGCGGGGGCCTCCTACGAGCAGTACTTC